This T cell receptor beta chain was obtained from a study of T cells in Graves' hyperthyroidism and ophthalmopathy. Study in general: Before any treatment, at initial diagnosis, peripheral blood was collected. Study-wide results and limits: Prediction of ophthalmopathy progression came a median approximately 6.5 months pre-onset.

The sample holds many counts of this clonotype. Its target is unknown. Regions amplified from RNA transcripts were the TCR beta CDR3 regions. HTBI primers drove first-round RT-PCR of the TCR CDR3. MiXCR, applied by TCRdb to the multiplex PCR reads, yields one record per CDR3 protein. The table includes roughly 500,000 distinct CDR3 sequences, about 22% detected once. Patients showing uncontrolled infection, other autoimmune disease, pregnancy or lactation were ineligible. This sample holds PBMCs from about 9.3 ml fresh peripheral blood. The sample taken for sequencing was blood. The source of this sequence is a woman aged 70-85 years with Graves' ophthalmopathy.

The CDR3 loop is CASKGEGYDEQFF. The CDR3 region has the DNA TGTGCCAGCAAGGGGGAAGGGTATGATGAGCAGTTCTTC. This rearrangement joins TRBV11-3 to TRBJ2-1; a weak D match, TRBD1 (6 bases). Germline lookup yields CDR1 SGHNT and CDR2 YENEEA. The CDR3 totals 13 residues. Trimming left V 7 bases short and J 8 bases short, with 15 bases between. Full variable domain (missing parts from reference TRBV11-3 and TRBJ2-1): EAGVVQSPRYKIIEKKQPVAFWCNPISGHNTLYWYLQNLGQGPELLIRYENEEAVDDSQLPKDRFSAERLKGVDSTLKIQPAELGDSAVYLCASKGEGYDEQFFGPGTRLTVL.